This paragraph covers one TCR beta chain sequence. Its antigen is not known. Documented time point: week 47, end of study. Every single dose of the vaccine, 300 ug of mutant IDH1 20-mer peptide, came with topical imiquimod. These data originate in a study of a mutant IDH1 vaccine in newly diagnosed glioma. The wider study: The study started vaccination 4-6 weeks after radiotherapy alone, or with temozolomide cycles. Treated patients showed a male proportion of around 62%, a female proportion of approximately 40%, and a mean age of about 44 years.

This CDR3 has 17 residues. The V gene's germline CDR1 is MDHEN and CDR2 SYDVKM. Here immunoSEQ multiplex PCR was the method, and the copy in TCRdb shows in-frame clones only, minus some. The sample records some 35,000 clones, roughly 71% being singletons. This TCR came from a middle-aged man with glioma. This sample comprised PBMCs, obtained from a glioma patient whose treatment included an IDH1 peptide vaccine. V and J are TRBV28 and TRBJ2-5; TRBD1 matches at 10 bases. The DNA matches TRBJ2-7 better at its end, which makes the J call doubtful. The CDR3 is CASSSAQSTGGLYEQYF. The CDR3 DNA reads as TGTGCCAGCAGTTCTGCTCAATCGACAGGGGGCCTCTACGAGCAGTACTTC.